This T cell receptor (beta chain) was documented in a study of graft-versus-host responses after intestinal transplantation. Clones were sequenced by immunoSEQ multiplex PCR, and TCRdb holds only the in-frame ones, with some missing. The sample lists 45,000 to 55,000 clones; 80% to 95% were seen once. V dropped 4 bases and J dropped 3; count of bases not matched to a gene: 2. The CDR3 spans 13 residues. Germline lookup yields CDR1 SQVTM and CDR2 ANQGSEA. The chain employs TRBV29-1 and TRBJ2-7, with TRBD2 matching 11 bases. Sequenced here: PBMCs, sampled about 800 days after a first intestinal transplant, on the day of a second. The clonotype comes from a human patient who received an intestinal transplant, so some T cells may come from the graft donor. In nucleotides, the CDR3 is TGCAGCGTTGCCCTAGCGGGAGGCTACGAGCAGTACTTC. This translates into CSVALAGGYEQYF.